This TCR beta chain was found in a study of human T cells and chemical hapten exposure. About the research overall: Patients, a majority of them female, were diagnosed with alopecia areata, totalis or universalis. Largely, small differences in pooled library volume made per-sample TCR yields vary.

This clonotype has ten or more counts. Its antigen is undetermined. Time point denoted: patch test 2, 6 weeks after DPC sensitization. Documented treatment: therapeutic diphenylcyclopropenone sensitization with weekly scalp DPC. Study-level results: Expanded TCRs made up significantly more big CDR3 similarity clusters than controls did.

The V gene's germline CDR1 is LGHDT and CDR2 YNNKEL (reference sequence). The V end was cut by 0 bases, the J end by 4 bases, with 12 bases between. The CDR3 length is 15 residues. What the library attached to individual cDNA molecules were unique molecular identifiers. Each CDR3 protein is one row after TCRdb ran MiXCR on the RACE reads. The sample includes about 69,000 distinct CDR3 sequences, 9% to 12% of them seen just once. This receptor was taken from a woman in her forties or fifties with alopecia areata. Some clones in this sample may be carry-over from other donors' samples. The rearrangement links TRBV3-1 to TRBJ1-2; no firm D call. Sequencing used whole blood, obtained in connection with sensitization to the hapten diphenylcyclopropenone (DPC). The chain's CDR3 is CASSQDSQPFYGYTF. The CDR3 coding sequence is TGTGCCAGCAGCCAAGATAGTCAACCGTTCTATGGCTACACCTTC. Full variable domain (outside the CDR3, taken from reference TRBV3-1 and TRBJ1-2): DTAVSQTPKYLVTQMGNDKSIKCEQNLGHDTMYWYKQDSKKFLKIMFSYNNKELIINETVPNRFSPKSPDKAHLNLHINSLELGDSAVYFCASSQDSQPFYGYTFGSGTRLTVV.